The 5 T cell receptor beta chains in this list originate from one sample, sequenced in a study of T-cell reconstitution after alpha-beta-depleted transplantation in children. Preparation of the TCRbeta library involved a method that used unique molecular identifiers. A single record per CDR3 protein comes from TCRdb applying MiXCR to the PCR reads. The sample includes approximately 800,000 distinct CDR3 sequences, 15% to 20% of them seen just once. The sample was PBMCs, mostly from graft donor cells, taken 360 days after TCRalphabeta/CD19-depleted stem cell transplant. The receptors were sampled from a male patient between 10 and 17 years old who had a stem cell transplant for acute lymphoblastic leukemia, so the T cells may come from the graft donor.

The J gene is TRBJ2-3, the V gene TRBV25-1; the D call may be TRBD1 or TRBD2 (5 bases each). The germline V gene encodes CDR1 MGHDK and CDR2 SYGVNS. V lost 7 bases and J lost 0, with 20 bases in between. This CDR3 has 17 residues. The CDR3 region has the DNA TGTGCCAGCACCGGGACCCAGCTAAAGGCTAGCACAGATACGCAGTATTTT. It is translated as CASTGTQLKASTDTQYF.

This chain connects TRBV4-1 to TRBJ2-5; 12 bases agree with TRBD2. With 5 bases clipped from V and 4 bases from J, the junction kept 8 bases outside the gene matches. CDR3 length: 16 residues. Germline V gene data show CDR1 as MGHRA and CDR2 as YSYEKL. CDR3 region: CASSTRLAGEGETQYF. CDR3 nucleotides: TGCGCCAGCAGCACGCGACTAGCGGGAGAAGGAGAGACCCAGTACTTC.

The CDR3 DNA follows: TGTGCCAGCAGCCAAGGACTAGCTCCTTCGTCGCGGTACTTC. It translates to CASSQGLAPSSRYF. The gene calls are TRBV14 and TRBJ2-7; 7 positions agree with TRBD2. The CDR3 is 14 amino acids. The ends lost 1 base at V and 12 bases at J; junction bases unmatched: 12. From germline, CDR1 is SGHDN and CDR2 FVKESK. The whole variable domain, filled in from reference TRBV14 and TRBJ2-7, reads EAGVTQFPSHSVIEKGQTVTLRCDPISGHDNLYWYRRVMGKEIKFLLHFVKESKQDESGMPNNRFLAERTGGTYSTLKVQPAELEDSGVYFCASSQGLAPSSRYFGPGTRLTVT.

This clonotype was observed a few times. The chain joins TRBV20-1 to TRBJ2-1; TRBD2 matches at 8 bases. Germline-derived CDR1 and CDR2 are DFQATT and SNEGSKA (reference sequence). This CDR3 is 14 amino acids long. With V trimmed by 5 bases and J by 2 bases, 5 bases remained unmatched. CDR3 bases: TGCAGTGCTCCGGGACTAGGGGCCTACAATGAGCAGTTCTTC. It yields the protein CSAPGLGAYNEQFF.

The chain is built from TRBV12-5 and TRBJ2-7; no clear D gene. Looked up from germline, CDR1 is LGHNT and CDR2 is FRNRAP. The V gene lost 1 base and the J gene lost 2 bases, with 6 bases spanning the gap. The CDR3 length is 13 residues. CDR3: CASGLGATYEQYF. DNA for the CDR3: TGTGCTAGTGGTTTGGGGGCCACCTACGAGCAGTACTTC.